Following are 32 T cell receptor beta chains from one sample sequenced in a study of shared clonotypes between healthy human individuals. Naive-designated CD8 cells lacked CD45RO, were positively enriched for CCR7, and omitted terminally differentiated effector memory CD45RA+ cells. Clones were read by immunoSEQ multiplex PCR, and TCRdb kept only the in-frame ones, dropping some. The sample yields some 2,000,000 clones, roughly 95% seen once. The specimen was naive CD8+ T cells sorted from blood. The receptors come from a man younger than 35 in good health.

The chain uses TRBV7-9 and TRBJ2-5; no definite D call. The CDR3 has 11 residues. Between the trimmed V and J ends, which lost 11 bases and 5 bases, there was a span of 12 bases. Germline V gene data show CDR1 as SEHNR and CDR2 as FQNEAQ (reference sequence). DNA for the CDR3: TGTGCCGGCACCCCCGTGGAGACCCAGTACTTC. It specifies CAGTPVETQYF.

The chain is built from TRBV29-1 and TRBJ1-1, with D possibly matching TRBD1 (6 bases). There are 12 residues in the CDR3. The V and J ends lost 7 bases and 1 base respectively, with 10 bases between them. Germline V gene sequence: CDR1 SQVTM, CDR2 ANQGSEA. CDR3: CSGGGGNTEAFF. CDR3 nucleotides: TGCAGCGGAGGGGGAGGGAACACTGAAGCTTTCTTT.

This clone was counted once. The V and J genes are TRBV14 and TRBJ2-3; D uncertain. Germline V CDR1 and CDR2: SGHDN, FVKESK. CDR3 size: 13 residues. Trimming left V 6 bases short and J 4 bases short, with 11 bases between. CDR3 residues: CASSSEWADTQYF. The CDR3, as DNA: TGTGCCAGCAGTTCGGAGTGGGCAGATACGCAGTATTTT.

The chain combines TRBV27 with TRBJ2-7; 8 bases are a match to TRBD1. Looked up from germline, CDR1 is MNHEY and CDR2 is SMNVEV (reference sequence). The ends lost 5 bases at V and 3 bases at J; junction bases unmatched: 9. CDR3 length: 15 residues. The CDR3 loop is CASSITGGSGYEQYF. CDR3 nucleotide sequence: TGTGCCAGCAGTATAACAGGGGGTTCGGGCTACGAGCAGTACTTC.

This chain joins TRBV19 and TRBJ2-7; 7 bases align to TRBD1. The CDR3 runs to 13 residues. J gave up 2 bases and V 5 bases, and 3 bases lay outside the gene matches. Per the germline V gene, CDR1 is LNHDA and CDR2 is SQIVND (reference sequence). In nucleotides, the CDR3 is TGTGCCAGTAGTCGACAGGGTCCCTACGAGCAGTACTTC. Protein: CASSRQGPYEQYF.

The DNA for the CDR3 is TGTGCCAGCAGAGTGGCAGGGGCGGTCGGTGAAGCTTTCTTT. Residues: CASRVAGAVGEAFF. The rearrangement joins TRBV6-5 to TRBJ1-1, with D possibly matching TRBD1 (6 bases). The V end lost 6 bases, the J end lost 7 bases, and 18 bases lay between the germline ends. This CDR3 comprises 14 residues. Germline V gene sequence: CDR1 MNHEY, CDR2 SVGAGI.

CDR3 residues: CSADESYEQYF. The DNA of the CDR3 is TGCAGTGCTGATGAATCCTACGAGCAGTACTTC. This chain links TRBV20-1 with TRBJ2-7; no clear D. CDR1 is DFQATT and CDR2 is SNEGSKA in the germline V gene (reference sequence). The CDR3 has 11 residues. V lost 5 bases to trimming and J lost 1 base, with 6 bases between them.

The J gene is TRBJ1-5, the V gene TRBV4-1; D may be TRBD1 (6 bases). The CDR3 is 15 residues long. V lost 4 bases and J lost 7, with 17 bases in between. Per germline, CDR1 MGHRA and CDR2 YSYEKL. The DNA for the CDR3 is TGCGCCAGCAGCCTCCGGGAGCAGGGGCTACAGCCCCAGCATTTT. Translation: CASSLREQGLQPQHF.

This chain joins TRBV7-9 and TRBJ2-6; tentative D call: TRBD1 (5 bases). V was pared by 4 bases and J by 1 base, with 14 bases between. Per germline, CDR1 SEHNR and CDR2 FQNEAQ (reference sequence). CDR3 length: 17 amino acids. CDR3 sequence reads: CASSSTVPYSGANVLTF. The CDR3 DNA is TGTGCCAGCAGCTCGACAGTCCCCTATTCTGGGGCCAACGTCCTGACTTTC.

The V gene is TRBV27, the J gene TRBJ1-2, with D possibly matching TRBD1 (5 bases). Germline CDR1 reads MNHEY; CDR2 reads SMNVEV (reference sequence). The ends were cut back, 5 bases at V and 8 bases at J, with 15 bases in the middle. The CDR3 covers 13 residues. The CDR3 DNA follows: TGTGCCAGCAGTCCCCGGGGGTACGAGGGCTACACCTTC. It codes for CASSPRGYEGYTF.

The chain has TRBV28 and TRBJ1-3; D is ambiguous. CDR3 length equals 13 residues. V lost 4 bases and J lost 4, with 8 bases in between. Germline V gene lookup returns CDR1 MDHEN and CDR2 SYDVKM. The DNA for the CDR3 is TGTGCCAGCAGTTCCACGTGGGGAAACACCATATATTTT. The encoded protein is CASSSTWGNTIYF.

V and J are TRBV5-8 and TRBJ1-1; the D gene is possibly TRBD1 (6 bases). The CDR3 is 14 amino acids. Germline V CDR1 and CDR2: SGHTS, YDEGEE. The V gene lost 4 bases and the J gene lost 5 bases, with 15 bases spanning the gap. CDR3 DNA: TGTGCCAGCAGCCTCCCGGGACATCCTACTGAAGCTTTCTTT. Protein sequence: CASSLPGHPTEAFF.

The chain combines TRBV5-6 with TRBJ1-3; D not resolved. Trimming took off 0 bases at V and 0 bases at J, with 4 bases between the two ends. Germline values: CDR1 SGHDT, CDR2 YYEEEE. The CDR3 extends over 14 amino acids. The CDR3 nucleotides read TGTGCCAGCAGCTTGGACACCTCTGGAAACACCATATATTTT. This gives the protein CASSLDTSGNTIYF.

The V call is TRBV13, the J call TRBJ2-7; D unresolved. This CDR3 has 16 amino acids. CDR1 PRHDT and CDR2 FYEKMQ come from the germline V gene (reference sequence). V was clipped by 2 bases and J by 5 bases, with 19 bases between them. This chain's CDR3 is CASSLNLFGLDHEQYF. CDR3 bases: TGTGCCAGCAGCTTAAATTTATTTGGGTTAGACCACGAGCAGTACTTC.

The CDR3 loop reads CASSDSSPGHPLSSYNSPLHF. The CDR3 DNA reads as TGTGCCAGCAGTGACTCGAGCCCGGGACATCCTTTGAGCTCCTATAATTCACCCCTCCACTTT. The genes are TRBV6-4 and TRBJ1-6; the D gene is possibly TRBD1 (6 bases). The length of the CDR3 is 21 residues. Germline CDR1 MRHNA, CDR2 SNTAGT. V was clipped by 0 bases and J by 0 bases, with 21 bases between them.

The V and J genes are TRBV19 and TRBJ2-1; the D gene could be TRBD1 or TRBD2 (5 bases each). This CDR3 is built from 14 residues. The germline V gene has CDR1 LNHDA and CDR2 SQIVND (reference sequence). Trimming left V 3 bases short and J 4 bases short, with 10 bases between. CDR3 region: CASSILGEYNEQFF. CDR3 nucleotides: TGTGCCAGTAGTATCTTGGGGGAGTACAATGAGCAGTTCTTC.

This rearrangement joins TRBV6-6 to TRBJ1-2; D is unresolved. Germline CDR1 is MNHNY and CDR2 is SVGAGI (reference sequence). V was pared by 0 bases and J by 10 bases, with 6 bases between. The CDR3 is 11 residues long. The CDR3 protein is CASSYSGNYTF. DNA for the CDR3: TGTGCCAGCAGTTACTCGGGTAACTACACCTTC.

The chain couples TRBV4-3 to TRBJ2-3; D may be TRBD2 (5 bases). CDR1 is LGHNA, CDR2 YSLEER, per germline. The length of the CDR3 is 14 residues. The V and J ends lost 1 base and 5 bases respectively, with 10 bases between them. This chain's CDR3 is CASSQGGEGDTQYF. The CDR3 DNA reads as TGCGCCAGCAGCCAAGGGGGAGAAGGAGATACGCAGTATTTT.

V gene TRBV19 combines with J gene TRBJ1-2, with a possible D match to TRBD1 (5 bases). V was trimmed by 0 bases and J by 4 bases, leaving 12 bases between them. The CDR3 totals 15 residues. The germline CDR1 and CDR2 sequences are LNHDA and SQIVND (reference sequence). The CDR3 here is CASSIDRRGGYGYTF. The CDR3 region has the DNA TGTGCCAGTAGTATAGATCGTCGCGGGGGCTATGGCTACACCTTC.

The chain uses TRBV28 and TRBJ2-3; no clear D gene. Germline V lookup: CDR1 MDHEN, CDR2 SYDVKM. The V gene lost 5 bases and the J gene lost 4 bases, with 16 bases spanning the gap. This CDR3 has 15 amino acids. The CDR3 sequence: CASSLSLASADTQYF. Here the CDR3 DNA reads TGTGCCAGCAGTCTTTCCTTAGCAAGCGCAGATACGCAGTATTTT. Full variable domain (outside the CDR3, taken from reference TRBV28 and TRBJ2-3): DVKVTQSSRYLVKRTGEKVFLECVQDMDHENMFWYRQDPGLGLRLIYFSYDVKMKEKGDIPEGYSVSREKKERFSLILESASTNQTSMYLCASSLSLASADTQYFGPGTRLTVL.

This rearrangement joins TRBV5-6 to TRBJ1-1, with D possibly being TRBD1 (6 bases). V was trimmed by 0 bases and J by 4 bases, leaving 13 bases between them. This CDR3 has 15 residues. The germline gives CDR1 SGHDT, CDR2 YYEEEE. The CDR3 is CASSLELGASTEAFF. DNA for the CDR3: TGTGCCAGCAGCTTGGAGTTGGGGGCGAGCACTGAAGCTTTCTTT. Full variable domain (remainder filled in from reference TRBV5-6 and TRBJ1-1): DAGVTQSPTHLIKTRGQQVTLRCSPKSGHDTVSWYQQALGQGPQFIFQYYEEEERQRGNFPDRFSGHQFPNYSSELNVNALLLGDSALYLCASSLELGASTEAFFGQGTRLTVV.

The chain uses TRBV5-1 and TRBJ1-2, with no clear D. This CDR3 has 15 residues. Germline assignment: CDR1 SGHRS and CDR2 YFSETQ. Trimming left V 0 bases short and J 7 bases short, with 16 bases between. The CDR3 protein is CASSLESSALSGYTF. The CDR3 DNA reads TGCGCCAGCAGCTTGGAGTCTTCGGCCTTAAGTGGCTACACCTTC. Drawing the rest from reference TRBV5-1 and TRBJ1-2, the complete variable domain is KAGVTQTPRYLIKTRGQQVTLSCSPISGHRSVSWYQQTPGQGLQFLFEYFSETQRNKGNFPGRFSGRQFSNSRSEMNVSTLELGDSALYLCASSLESSALSGYTFGSGTRLTVV.

The gene calls are TRBV5-1 and TRBJ1-1; D may be TRBD1 (5 bases). The CDR3 totals 15 residues. The germline V and J ends were trimmed by 4 bases and 1 base, with 14 bases remaining between them. Germline V CDR1 and CDR2: SGHRS, YFSETQ. CDR3 in DNA: TGCGCCAGCAGCGCTTCACGGGGGACGAACACTGAAGCTTTCTTT. Translated: CASSASRGTNTEAFF.

This chain uses TRBV7-3 with TRBJ1-3; 9 bases line up with TRBD1. Germline CDR1 reads SGHTA; CDR2 reads FQGTGA. The trim removed 1 base at V and 11 bases at J, leaving 12 bases unmatched. The CDR3 runs to 16 residues. The CDR3 spells CASSLIEGTGKCSIYF. CDR3 nucleotides: TGTGCCAGCAGCTTAATTGAGGGGACAGGGAAATGCTCCATATATTTT.

This sequence joins TRBV19 and TRBJ2-1; 11 nucleotides agree with TRBD2. The germline V gene has CDR1 LNHDA and CDR2 SQIVND (reference sequence). The V segment lost 3 bases and the J segment 7 bases; nucleotides outside the gene matches: 8. The CDR3 length is 16 residues. The CDR3 nucleotides read TGTGCCAGTAGTATTCGCCCGGGACTAGCGGAGAATGAGCAGTTCTTC. This encodes CASSIRPGLAENEQFF.

The CDR3 region is CASSFPLSGGVYEQFF. CDR3 nucleotides: TGTGCCAGCAGCTTCCCCCTCAGCGGGGGGGTTTATGAGCAGTTCTTC. The J gene is TRBJ2-1, the V gene TRBV11-2; 10 bases are shared with TRBD2. CDR1 and CDR2 from the germline V gene are SGHAT and FQNNGV. The CDR3 consists of 16 residues. V lost 3 bases and J lost 8; bases outside the gene matches: 10.

The rearrangement joins TRBV28 to TRBJ2-7, with D maybe TRBD1 (5 bases). The CDR3 spans 15 residues. Germline V gene sequence: CDR1 MDHEN, CDR2 SYDVKM. V shed 2 bases and J shed 5 bases, with 16 bases lying between them. The CDR3 loop reads CASSLGASWLDEQYF. CDR3 nucleotides: TGTGCCAGCAGTTTAGGGGCATCCTGGCTTGACGAGCAGTACTTC.

The chain uses TRBV6-5 and TRBJ2-7, with TRBD2 matching 7 bases. The ends lost 0 bases at V and 4 bases at J; junction bases unmatched: 9. Per germline, CDR1 MNHEY and CDR2 SVGAGI. This CDR3 is 16 amino acids long. The CDR3 loop is CASSYSSGTTHYEQYF. DNA for the CDR3: TGTGCCAGCAGTTACTCGTCGGGGACTACACATTACGAGCAGTACTTC.

This rearrangement joins TRBV11-2 to TRBJ2-7; D is ambiguous. This CDR3 region has 14 residues. Germline values: CDR1 SGHAT, CDR2 FQNNGV. The V end was cut by 6 bases, the J end by 1 base, with 13 bases between. The CDR3 here is CASRPVLASYEQYF. Written as DNA, the CDR3 is TGTGCCAGCAGACCCGTGTTGGCATCCTACGAGCAGTACTTC.

The chain uses TRBV30 and TRBJ2-3; the match to TRBD2 covers 10 bases. The length of the CDR3 is 14 residues. The germline CDR1 and CDR2 sequences are GTSNPN and SVGIG (reference sequence). The junction had 4 bases not matched to a gene; V was cut back by 1 base and J by 6 bases. The DNA for the CDR3 is TGTGCCTGGAGTGAGGGAGCGGGGGGGGATACGCAGTATTTT. This codes for CAWSEGAGGDTQYF.

The chain is built from TRBV6-1 and TRBJ1-5; D is unresolved. Germline values: CDR1 MNHNS, CDR2 SASEGT. The length of the CDR3 is 15 residues. The V end lost 0 bases, the J end lost 7 bases, and 13 bases lay between the germline ends. The chain's CDR3 is CASSEARGVGQPQHF. CDR3 DNA sequence: TGTGCCAGCAGTGAAGCGCGTGGGGTGGGGCAGCCCCAGCATTTT.

This chain uses TRBV28 with TRBJ2-3; TRBD2 aligns across 10 bases. The V gene's germline CDR1 is MDHEN and CDR2 SYDVKM. V shed 2 bases and J 5 bases; nucleotides not matched to a gene: 7. CDR3 length: 16 residues. The CDR3 here is CASSLGASGGLDTQYF. CDR3 DNA sequence: TGTGCCAGCAGTTTAGGGGCTAGCGGGGGTCTAGATACGCAGTATTTT.